Each of the 3 T cell receptor beta chains below was sequenced from the same sample in a study of identical twins. TCRdb recomputed calls from the 5' RACE reads with MiXCR, one row per CDR3 protein. The sample records approximately 690,000 distinct CDR3 sequences, around 6% being singletons. The material sequenced was naive T cells sorted from blood. These receptor sequences come from a man between 18 and 35 years old in good health.

There are many counts of this clonotype. V gene TRBV12-3 or TRBV12-4 combines with J gene TRBJ1-5; D ambiguous. V lost 8 bases, J lost 3 bases, and 11 bases lay in between. This CDR3 comprises 13 residues. CDR3 residues: CASGRGFNQPQHF. The DNA of the CDR3 is TGTGCCAGCGGCCGGGGTTTCAATCAGCCCCAGCATTTT.

This clonotype was recorded many times. This CDR3 is CASSPAGTDQPQHF. CDR3 sequence (DNA): TGCGCCAGCAGCCCGGCCGGGACGGATCAGCCCCAGCATTTT. The rearrangement links TRBV5-1 to TRBJ1-5; D possibly corresponds to TRBD1 (5 bases). Trimming took 4 bases from V and 5 from J, leaving 13 bases between them. The germline V gene encodes CDR1 SGHRS and CDR2 YFSETQ. This CDR3 has 14 amino acids. The whole variable domain, remainder taken from reference TRBV5-1 and TRBJ1-5, is KAGVTQTPRYLIKTRGQQVTLSCSPISGHRSVSWYQQTPGQGLQFLFEYFSETQRNKGNFPGRFSGRQFSNSRSEMNVSTLELGDSALYLCASSPAGTDQPQHFGDGTRLSIL.

The genes are TRBV9 and TRBJ2-5; TRBD2 matches 9 bases. Germline V lookup: CDR1 SGDLS, CDR2 YYNGEE. The trim removed 2 bases at V and 1 base at J, leaving 6 bases unmatched. The CDR3 has 16 residues. CDR3 sequence: CASSVHSGSFQETQYF. The DNA of the CDR3 is TGTGCCAGCAGCGTCCATAGCGGGAGCTTCCAAGAGACCCAGTACTTC.